This T cell receptor beta chain stems from a study of identifying expanded T cells in peripheral blood (dated by TCRdb to between 2018 and 2020). At the level of the whole study: Technical replicates were generated by sequencing separate aliquots of the same genomic DNA pool, with four replicates compared pairwise. Broader findings and caveats from the paper: The authors expected biological variance in healthy repertoires might increase further over much longer intervals such as months to years. The binomial model flagged around 1.1 differentially abundant clones between technical replicates, compared with roughly 17 over about two weeks and approximately 18 over about four weeks. In all healthy donors, the variance in clone template counts between samples taken around 2 weeks apart rose significantly as total template count increased. Across all healthy-donor time intervals, the beta-binomial model significantly lowered both the number of clones called differentially abundant and the false-positive rate.

No immune events, such as infections, were documented for the healthy donors during the collection period. Time-dependent variance in a beta-binomial model of T-cell clone differential abundance was calibrated using healthy-donor blood repertoires as a training cohort. The training cohort was composed of approximately ten healthy donors, 3 female and 7 male. An age range of roughly 29 to 65 years, with an average of about 45 years, was recorded for the donors. Whole blood was collected from each healthy donor at three time points spaced two weeks apart and obtained from a commercial supplier. Genomic DNA was extracted from unsorted whole blood for immunosequencing. V ends up 7 bases short and J 2 bases short, with an unmatched junction base count of 10. CDR1 ENHRY and CDR2 SYGVKD were looked up in the germline V gene. The CDR3 starts with the cysteine, ends with the phenylalanine, and has 15 residues. Only the CDR3 DNA stays, 45 bases, in frame from base 1.

On this clone itself: Its antigen remains unidentified. Base qualities are not provided; no much larger clone lies one nucleotide away.

The immunoSEQ Assay, which relies on bias-controlled multiplex PCR amplification of genomic DNA, was used to profile TCRbeta CDR3 regions. Turning to the authors' computational methods: The absolute abundance of each unique TCRbeta CDR3 region was quantified after sequences were collapsed and filtered. Two models were used to test differential abundance: a binomial model (Fisher-equivalent) and a beta-binomial model that adds time-dependent variance fitted from healthy donors. Any clone with fewer than 5 combined templates was excluded, and a clone was called differentially abundant if its Benjamini-Hochberg FDR was below 0.01. In the beta-binomial model, variance was expressed as a function of the total template count across the two samples, in the form v = (b*log(k)+a)^2. Held by TCRdb, this immuneACCESS table contains in-frame sequences only and omits some clones. Under half of the omission traces to an unresolved V gene where checked; the cause of the rest is unknown. The V and J calls and clone size are taken from that table; D and trimming were inferred from the DNA. For this sample there are around 57,000 clones; more than 75% appear just once. Roughly 4.8% of the sample rests with the top ten.

The rearrangement joined TRBV10-3 to TRBJ1-2, and TRBD1 matches 7 of the central bases. Sequencing was performed on blood. The clonotype was recovered from a person between 18 and 70 years old in good health. The DNA is TGTGCCATCACTACTACAGGGGTGGGGAACTATGGCTACACCTTC. The translation is CAITTTGVGNYGYTF.